This T cell receptor beta chain was captured in a study of Ad26.COV2.S vaccination and SARS-CoV-2 variants. Study information: The donor belonged to the COV1001 Ad26.COV2.S trial arm. Notes on the study in general: Participants in the vaccine arm had higher spike-specific TCR breadth; placebo recipients had lower. Responses of spike-specific T cells (both CD8+ and CD4+) reportedly showed substantial breadth after vaccination.

Notes on this clone: Its antigen remains unknown.

Treatment meaning: 19 received Ad26.COV2.S at low or high dose, single or two shots; about 5 received placebo; per-sample allocation not given. Collection of the samples took place on day 63 after the first injection of vaccine or placebo. Boston hosted the donor, who was an adult aged 18-55 years. Sequencing was performed with immunoSEQ multiplex PCR; in TCRdb, only in-frame clones are kept and a portion is missing. Altogether about 350,000 clones are present, around 87% being singletons, with the ten largest covering about 3.4%. V was cut by 7 bases and J by 0 bases, with 12 bases left in between. Per germline, CDR1 SQVTM and CDR2 ANQGSEA. The CDR3 spans 13 residues.

Sample: peripheral blood, taken in a trial of Ad26.COV2.S vaccine versus placebo. The TCR originated in a person between 18 and 65 years old who received the Ad26.COV2.S COVID-19 vaccine or a placebo. The chain couples TRBV29-1 to TRBJ1-1, with D unclear. CDR3 nucleotide sequence: TGCAGCGCCAACCCGAATCTGAACACTGAAGCTTTCTTT. It yields the protein CSANPNLNTEAFF. Together with reference TRBV29-1 and TRBJ1-1, the CDR3 gives the full variable domain: SAVISQKPSRDICQRGTSLTIQCQVDSQVTMMFWYRQQPGQSLTLIATANQGSEATYESGFVIDKFPISRPNLTFSTLTVSNMSPEDSSIYLCSANPNLNTEAFFGQGTRLTVV.